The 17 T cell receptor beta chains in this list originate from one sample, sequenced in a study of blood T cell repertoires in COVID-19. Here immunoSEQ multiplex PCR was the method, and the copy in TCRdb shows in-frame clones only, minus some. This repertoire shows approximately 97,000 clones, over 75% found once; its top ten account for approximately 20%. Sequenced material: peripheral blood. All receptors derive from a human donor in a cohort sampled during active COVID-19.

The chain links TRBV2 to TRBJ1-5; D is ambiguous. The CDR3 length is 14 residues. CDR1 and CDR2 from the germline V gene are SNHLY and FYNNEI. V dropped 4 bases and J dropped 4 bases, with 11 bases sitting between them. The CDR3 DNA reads TGTGCCAGCAGTGGCGTTGAGTGGAATCAGCCCCAGCATTTT. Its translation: CASSGVEWNQPQHF.

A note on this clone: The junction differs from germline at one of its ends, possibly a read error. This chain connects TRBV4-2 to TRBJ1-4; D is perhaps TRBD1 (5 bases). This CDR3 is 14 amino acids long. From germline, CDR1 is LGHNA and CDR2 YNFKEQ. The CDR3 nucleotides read TGTGCCAGCGGGGAGGTAGGGGCTAACGAAAAACTGTTTTTT. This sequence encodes CASGEVGANEKLFF.

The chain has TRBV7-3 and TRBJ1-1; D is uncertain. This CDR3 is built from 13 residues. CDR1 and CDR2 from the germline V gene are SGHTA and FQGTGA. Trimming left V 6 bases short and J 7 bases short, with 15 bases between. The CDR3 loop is CASRSAHHGEAFF. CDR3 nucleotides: TGTGCCAGCAGAAGCGCCCACCACGGTGAAGCTTTCTTT.

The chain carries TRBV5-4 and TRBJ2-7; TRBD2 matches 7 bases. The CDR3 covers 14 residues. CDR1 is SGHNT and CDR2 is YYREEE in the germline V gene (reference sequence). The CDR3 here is CVTSPGGASYEQYF. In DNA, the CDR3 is TGTGTCACAAGCCCGGGAGGAGCCTCCTACGAGCAGTACTTC.

CDR3 sequence reads: CASSQEGRGETQYF. The CDR3 nucleotides are TGTGCCAGCAGCCAAGAGGGCAGGGGAGAGACCCAGTACTTC. The chain recombines TRBV3-1 (or the pseudogene TRBV3-2) with TRBJ2-5; possibly TRBD1 for D (6 bases). CDR3 length: 14 amino acids. CDR1 and CDR2 from the germline V gene are LGHDT and YNNKEL (reference sequence). V lost 0 bases and J lost 4, with 9 bases in between.

CDR3 coding DNA: TGCGCCAGCAGCCGACTTAGGGGAAGAATTCAGCCCCAGCATTTT. This codes for CASSRLRGRIQPQHF. The genes are TRBV4-1 and TRBJ1-5, with D possibly being TRBD1 (5 bases). The ends were cut back, 4 bases at V and 6 bases at J, with 16 bases in the middle. The CDR3 is made up of 15 amino acids. Germline V gene sequence: CDR1 MGHRA, CDR2 YSYEKL.

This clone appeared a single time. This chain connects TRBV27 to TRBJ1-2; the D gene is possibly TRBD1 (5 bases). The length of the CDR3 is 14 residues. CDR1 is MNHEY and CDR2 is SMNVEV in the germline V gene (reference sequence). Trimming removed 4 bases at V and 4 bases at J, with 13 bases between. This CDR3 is CASSSERGFYGYTF. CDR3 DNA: TGTGCCAGCAGTTCAGAAAGGGGCTTCTATGGCTACACCTTC.

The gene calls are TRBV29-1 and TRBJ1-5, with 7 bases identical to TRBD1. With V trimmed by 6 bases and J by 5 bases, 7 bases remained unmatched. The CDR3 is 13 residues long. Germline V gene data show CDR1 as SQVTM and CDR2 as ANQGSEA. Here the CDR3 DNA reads TGCAGCGTCCTACAGGGGCGCGATCAGCCCCAGCATTTT. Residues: CSVLQGRDQPQHF. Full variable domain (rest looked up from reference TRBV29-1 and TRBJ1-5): SAVISQKPSRDICQRGTSLTIQCQVDSQVTMMFWYRQQPGQSLTLIATANQGSEATYESGFVIDKFPISRPNLTFSTLTVSNMSPEDSSIYLCSVLQGRDQPQHFGDGTRLSIL.

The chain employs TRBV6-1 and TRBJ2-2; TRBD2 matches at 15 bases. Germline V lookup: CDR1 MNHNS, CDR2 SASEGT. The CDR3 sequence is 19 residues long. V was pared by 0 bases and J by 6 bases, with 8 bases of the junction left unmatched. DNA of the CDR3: TGTGCCAGCAGTGAAGCGCTCGGACTAGCGGGAGGGTTGCCCGGGGAGCTGTTTTTT. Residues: CASSEALGLAGGLPGELFF.

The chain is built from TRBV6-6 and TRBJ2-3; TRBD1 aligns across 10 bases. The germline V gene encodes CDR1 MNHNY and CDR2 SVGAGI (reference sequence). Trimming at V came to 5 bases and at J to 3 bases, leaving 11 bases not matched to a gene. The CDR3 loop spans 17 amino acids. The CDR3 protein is CASSPLGPGQGTDTQYF. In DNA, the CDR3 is TGTGCCAGCAGTCCCCTCGGCCCGGGACAGGGGACAGATACGCAGTATTTT.

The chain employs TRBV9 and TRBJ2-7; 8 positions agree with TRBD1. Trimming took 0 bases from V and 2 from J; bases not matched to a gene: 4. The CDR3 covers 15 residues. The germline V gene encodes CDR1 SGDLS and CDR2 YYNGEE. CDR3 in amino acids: CASSVDGQGTYEQYF. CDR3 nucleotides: TGTGCCAGCAGCGTAGATGGACAGGGCACCTACGAGCAGTACTTC.

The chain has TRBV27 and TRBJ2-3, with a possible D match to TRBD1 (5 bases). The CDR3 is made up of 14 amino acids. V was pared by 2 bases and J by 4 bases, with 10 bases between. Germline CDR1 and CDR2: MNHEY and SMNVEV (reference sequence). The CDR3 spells CASSLGDSPDTQYF. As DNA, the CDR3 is TGTGCCAGCAGTTTAGGTGACAGCCCAGATACGCAGTATTTT.

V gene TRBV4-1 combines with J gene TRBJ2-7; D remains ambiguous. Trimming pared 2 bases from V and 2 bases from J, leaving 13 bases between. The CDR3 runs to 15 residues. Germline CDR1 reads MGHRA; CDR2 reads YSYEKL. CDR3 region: CASSQLIGGPYEQYF. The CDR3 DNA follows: TGCGCCAGCAGCCAATTGATAGGTGGGCCCTACGAGCAGTACTTC.

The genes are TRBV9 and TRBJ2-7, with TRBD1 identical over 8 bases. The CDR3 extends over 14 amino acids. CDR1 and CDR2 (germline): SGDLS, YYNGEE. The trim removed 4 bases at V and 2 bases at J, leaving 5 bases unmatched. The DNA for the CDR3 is TGTGCCAGCAGCCGGACAGGGCTCACCTACGAGCAGTACTTC. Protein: CASSRTGLTYEQYF. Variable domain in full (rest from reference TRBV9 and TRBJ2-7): DSGVTQTPKHLITATGQRVTLRCSPRSGDLSVYWYQQSLDQGLQFLIQYYNGEERAKGNILERFSAQQFPDLHSELNLSSLELGDSALYFCASSRTGLTYEQYFGPGTRLTVT.

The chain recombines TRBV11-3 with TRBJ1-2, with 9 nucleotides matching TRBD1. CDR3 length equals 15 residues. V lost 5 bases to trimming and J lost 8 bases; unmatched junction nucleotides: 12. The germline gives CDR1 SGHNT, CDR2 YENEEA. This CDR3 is CASSASGTGFRGYTF. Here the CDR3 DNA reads TGTGCCAGCAGCGCCTCCGGGACAGGGTTTCGAGGCTACACCTTC. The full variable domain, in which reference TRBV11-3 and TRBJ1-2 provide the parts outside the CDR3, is EAGVVQSPRYKIIEKKQPVAFWCNPISGHNTLYWYLQNLGQGPELLIRYENEEAVDDSQLPKDRFSAERLKGVDSTLKIQPAELGDSAVYLCASSASGTGFRGYTFGSGTRLTVV.

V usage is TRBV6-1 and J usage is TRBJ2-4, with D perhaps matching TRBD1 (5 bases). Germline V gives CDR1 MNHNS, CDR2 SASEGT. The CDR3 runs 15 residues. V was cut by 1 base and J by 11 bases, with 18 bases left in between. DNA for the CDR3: TGTGCCAGCAGTGAAGAGGGGCTCGGCCGCTGGGTTCAGTACTTC. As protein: CASSEEGLGRWVQYF.

The CDR3: CASSLNPARDTGELFF. The CDR3 region has the DNA TGTGCCAGCAGCTTAAATCCCGCCAGGGACACCGGGGAGCTGTTTTTT. This chain connects TRBV11-2 to TRBJ2-2, with D maybe TRBD1 (5 bases). Germline V gene data show CDR1 as SGHAT and CDR2 as FQNNGV. CDR3 length: 16 amino acids. V was cut by 2 bases and J by 3 bases, with 13 bases left in between.